This T cell receptor (beta chain) was observed in a study of control samples from healthy donors and cancer patients. Generated by immunoSEQ multiplex PCR, the TCRdb table keeps only in-frame clones and is missing some. Of about 96,000 clones listed, approximately 93% were seen once; the top ten hold about 7.3%. The CDR3 is made up of 15 amino acids. The V gene lost 6 bases and the J gene lost 5 bases, with 20 bases spanning the gap. Germline CDR1 SGHRS, CDR2 YFSETQ. The sequence was collected from a man between 18 and 29 years old in good health. Sequencing input: blood. V and J are TRBV5-1 and TRBJ1-2; D may be TRBD1 (5 bases). CDR3 sequence: CASTRDGNKGYGYTF. The CDR3 DNA sequence: TGCGCCAGCACCCGGGACGGAAATAAGGGATATGGCTACACCTTC.